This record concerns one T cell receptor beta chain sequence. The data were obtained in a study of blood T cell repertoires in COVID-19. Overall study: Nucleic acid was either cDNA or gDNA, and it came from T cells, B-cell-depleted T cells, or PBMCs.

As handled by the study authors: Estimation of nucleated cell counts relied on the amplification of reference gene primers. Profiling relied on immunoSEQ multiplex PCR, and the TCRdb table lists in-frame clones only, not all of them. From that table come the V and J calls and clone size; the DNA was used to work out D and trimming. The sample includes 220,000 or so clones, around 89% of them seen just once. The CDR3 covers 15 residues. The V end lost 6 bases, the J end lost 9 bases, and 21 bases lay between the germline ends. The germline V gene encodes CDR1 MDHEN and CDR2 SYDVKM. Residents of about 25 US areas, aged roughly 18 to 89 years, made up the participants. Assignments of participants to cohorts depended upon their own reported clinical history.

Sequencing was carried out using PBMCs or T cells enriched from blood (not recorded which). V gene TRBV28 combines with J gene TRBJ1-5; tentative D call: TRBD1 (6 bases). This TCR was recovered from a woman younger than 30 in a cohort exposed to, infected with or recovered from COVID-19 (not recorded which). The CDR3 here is CASRRAGAEARPQHF. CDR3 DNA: TGTGCCAGCAGGAGAGCAGGGGCGGAGGCGCGGCCCCAGCATTTT.